What follows are 28 T cell receptor beta chains derived from one specimen sequenced in a study of regulatory T cells in long-lasting Graves disease. Each CDR3 protein is one row after TCRdb ran MiXCR on the reads. This sample has several hundred distinct CDR3 sequences; more than 85% occur once, and the top ten carry more than 15%. There was RNA extracted from PBMCs, and the TCR library was made from it. The sequencing here drew on peripheral blood mononuclear cells (PBMCs), taken with antithyroid drug treatment, in newly diagnosed or persistent Graves disease (not recorded which). Receptors originate from a female donor with Graves disease.

The chain employs TRBV7-9 and TRBJ2-6, with D possibly being TRBD1 or TRBD2 (6 bases each). From germline, CDR1 is SEHNR and CDR2 FQNEAQ (reference sequence). This CDR3 contains 16 residues. Trimming took 5 bases from V and 0 from J, leaving 11 bases between them. CDR3 region: CASSTGAASGANVLTF. The CDR3 region has the DNA TGTGCCAGCAGCACGGGGGCAGCCTCTGGGGCCAACGTCCTGACTTTC.

J is TRBJ2-5 and V is TRBV7-9; tentatively, D is TRBD1 (6 bases). V lost 5 bases and J 7 bases, leaving 20 bases between the germline ends. In germline, CDR1 is SEHNR, CDR2 FQNEAQ (reference sequence). The CDR3 contains 15 residues. Written as DNA, the CDR3 is TGTGCCAGCAGCCCACCCGAGGGGGAACGAGGGACCCAGTACTTC. It specifies CASSPPEGERGTQYF.

The V and J genes are TRBV5-6 and TRBJ2-3; no definite D call. There are 13 residues in the CDR3. Deletions cut 4 bases from V and 1 base from J, with 7 bases between. Germline V lookup: CDR1 SGHDT, CDR2 YYEEEE. This chain's CDR3 is CASSPDRTDTQYF. The CDR3, as DNA: TGTGCCAGCAGCCCGGACCGCACAGATACGCAGTATTTT.

The rearrangement joins TRBV29-1 to TRBJ2-3; D unclear. V was trimmed by 4 bases and J by 7 bases, leaving 12 bases between them. The CDR3 runs 12 residues. Germline CDR1 is SQVTM and CDR2 is ANQGSEA. CDR3 nucleotides: TGCAGCGTTGCCCTAGACGGGCATACGCAGTATTTT. It specifies CSVALDGHTQYF.

In nucleotides, the CDR3 is TGTGCCAGCAGTGACTCATGGCGGGAGTTGGGTAATGAGCAGTTCTTC. Translated, it gives CASSDSWRELGNEQFF. This chain joins TRBV6-1 and TRBJ2-1; 7 bases align to TRBD2. The CDR3 is 16 residues long. Per the germline V gene, CDR1 is MNHNS and CDR2 is SASEGT. The J segment lost 7 bases and the V segment lost 3 bases, leaving 12 bases of the junction unmatched.

The rearrangement links TRBV3-1 to TRBJ1-1; D gene ambiguous. V was cut by 1 base and J by 0 bases, with 12 bases left in between. Germline V gene data show CDR1 as LGHDT and CDR2 as YNNKEL (reference sequence). This CDR3 comprises 16 residues. The CDR3 nucleotides are TGTGCCAGCAGCCAAGGTCATGGCAGACTGAACACTGAAGCTTTCTTT. It codes for CASSQGHGRLNTEAFF.

The gene calls are TRBV14 and TRBJ1-5; D remains unclear. Looked up from germline, CDR1 is SGHDN and CDR2 is FVKESK. Trimming removed 2 bases from V and 7 bases from J, with 9 bases in between. The CDR3 is 13 amino acids. The DNA of the CDR3 is TGTGCCAGCAGCCAATCGGTTGGCCAGCCCCAGCATTTT. As protein: CASSQSVGQPQHF.

The chain recombines TRBV27 with TRBJ2-1; D gene ambiguous. Trimming left V 7 bases short and J 3 bases short, with 4 bases between. CDR3 length: 11 residues. CDR1 and CDR2 from the germline V gene are MNHEY and SMNVEV (reference sequence). The CDR3 DNA reads as TGTGCCAGCAATGACTACAATGAGCAGTTCTTC. Translating gives CASNDYNEQFF.

The chain has TRBV6-6 and TRBJ2-7, with 10 bases that match TRBD2. V shed 6 bases and J 7 bases; nucleotides not matched to a gene: 9. The CDR3 consists of 14 residues. Per germline, CDR1 MNHNY and CDR2 SVGAGI (reference sequence). DNA for the CDR3: TGTGCCAGCAGGCTGCAGCGGGAGGGGGGGGAGCAGTACTTC. Translating it yields CASRLQREGGEQYF.

V gene TRBV23-1 combines with J gene TRBJ1-5, with a weak D call TRBD1 (5 bases). TRBV23-1 is marked as an open reading frame, function uncertain. Trimming took 2 bases from V and 0 from J, leaving 5 bases between them. This CDR3 spans 14 amino acids. DNA of the CDR3: TGCGCCAGCAGTCAACAGGGTAGCAATCAGCCCCAGCATTTT. Translation: CASSQQGSNQPQHF.

The V and J genes are TRBV29-1 and TRBJ1-1; D is perhaps TRBD1 (6 bases). The V and J ends lost 5 bases and 1 base respectively, with 11 bases between them. The CDR3 is 13 amino acids. Per the germline V gene, CDR1 is SQVTM and CDR2 is ANQGSEA. The CDR3 region has the DNA TGCAGCGTTTTTGGACAGACGAACACTGAAGCTTTCTTT. This sequence encodes CSVFGQTNTEAFF.

This clonotype appeared once. This chain connects TRBV6-2 or TRBV6-3 to TRBJ2-3, with a weak D call TRBD2 (5 bases). The CDR3 is 16 residues long. V was cut by 0 bases and J by 1 base, with 11 bases left in between. The germline V gene has CDR1 MNHEY and CDR2 SVGEGT. Here the CDR3 reads CASSYSAVDGTDTQYF. The CDR3 nucleotides are TGTGCCAGCAGTTACTCAGCGGTCGATGGCACAGATACGCAGTATTTT.

The V and J genes are TRBV6-2 or TRBV6-3 and TRBJ1-2; D is unclear. Deletions cut 4 bases from V and 4 bases from J, with 10 bases between. Germline CDR1 and CDR2: MNHEY and SVGEGT. The CDR3 has 13 amino acids. The CDR3 spells CASSFGRIYGYTF. CDR3 bases: TGTGCCAGCAGTTTTGGCAGGATCTATGGCTACACCTTC.

V and J are TRBV27 and TRBJ2-5; no firm D call. Trimming cost V 1 base and J 0 bases, with 6 bases left between them. The CDR3 length is 14 residues. Per germline, CDR1 MNHEY and CDR2 SMNVEV (reference sequence). CDR3 nucleotides: TGTGCCAGCAGTTTATTACCGTACCAAGAGACCCAGTACTTC. Translated, it gives CASSLLPYQETQYF.

This clonotype was picked up a small number of times. The chain combines TRBV24-1 with TRBJ1-2; a weak D match, TRBD1 (5 bases). V dropped 5 bases and J dropped 7 bases, with 13 bases sitting between them. The CDR3 has 13 residues. Germline-derived CDR1 and CDR2 are KGHDR and SFDVKD. This CDR3 is CATSVPLRGGYTF. DNA of the CDR3: TGTGCCACCAGTGTCCCACTAAGGGGTGGCTACACCTTC.

The rearrangement links TRBV11-2 to TRBJ2-5; D possibly corresponds to TRBD1 (6 bases). The V gene's germline CDR1 is SGHAT and CDR2 FQNNGV. The CDR3 runs to 17 residues. V was clipped by 0 bases and J by 2 bases, with 16 bases between them. CDR3 DNA sequence: TGTGCCAGCAGCTTAGATCGAACAGGGAGATTTCAAGAGACCCAGTACTTC. Its protein is CASSLDRTGRFQETQYF. Drawing the rest from reference TRBV11-2 and TRBJ2-5, the complete variable domain is EAGVAQSPRYKIIEKRQSVAFWCNPISGHATLYWYQQILGQGPKLLIQFQNNGVVDDSQLPKDRFSAERLKGVDSTLKIQPAKLEDSAVYLCASSLDRTGRFQETQYFGPGTRLLVL.

This sequence joins TRBV6-1 and TRBJ1-1; D is undetermined. Trimming took 2 bases from V and 2 from J, leaving 12 bases between them. CDR1 is MNHNS and CDR2 is SASEGT in the germline V gene. The length of the CDR3 is 15 residues. CDR3: CASSEIQRTNTEAFF. CDR3 DNA sequence: TGTGCCAGCAGTGAAATTCAGCGAACAAACACTGAAGCTTTCTTT.

V usage is TRBV30 and J usage is TRBJ2-7, with no clear D. The V gene's germline CDR1 is GTSNPN and CDR2 SVGIG (reference sequence). The CDR3 totals 12 residues. Trimming took 2 bases from V and 0 from J, leaving 5 bases between them. Written as DNA, the CDR3 is TGTGCCTGGAGTACTGACTCCTACGAGCAGTACTTC. It encodes CAWSTDSYEQYF.

V is TRBV12-3 or TRBV12-4 and J is TRBJ2-1, with TRBD2 matching 7 bases. Unmatched junction bases numbered 3, after V lost 3 bases and J lost 4 bases. CDR3 length: 14 residues. CDR3 region: CASSLGGRYNEQFF. The CDR3 DNA is TGTGCCAGCAGTTTGGGGGGGAGGTACAATGAGCAGTTCTTC.

The chain is built from TRBV10-2 and TRBJ2-7; possibly TRBD1 for D (6 bases). Germline assignment: CDR1 WSHSY and CDR2 SAAADI. Trimming removed 4 bases at V and 4 bases at J, with 14 bases between. The CDR3 spans 14 residues. In nucleotides, the CDR3 is TGCGCCAGCAGTGTATCAGGGGTTAAGTACGAGCAGTACTTC. It specifies CASSVSGVKYEQYF.

The chain is built from TRBV11-2 and TRBJ1-1; D unclear. This CDR3 region has 11 residues. V gave up 4 bases and J gave up 11 bases, with 11 bases separating them. CDR1 is SGHAT, CDR2 FQNNGV, per germline. The CDR3 DNA reads TGTGCCAGCAGCTCTGCCGGGATTGCTTTCTTT. It encodes CASSSAGIAFF.

The CDR3 reads CASSYTDRAVNSPLHF. The CDR3 coding sequence is TGTGCCAGCAGCTATACGGACAGGGCGGTTAATTCACCCCTCCACTTT. The V call is TRBV7-9, the J call TRBJ1-6; 8 bases fit TRBD1. Germline CDR1 SEHNR, CDR2 FQNEAQ (reference sequence). The junction had 8 bases not matched to a gene; V was cut back by 4 bases and J by 6 bases. The CDR3 spans 16 residues.

The chain is built from TRBV3-1 and TRBJ2-1; 11 bases align to TRBD2. Trimming cost V 1 base and J 9 bases; bases outside gene matches: 8. Per the germline V gene, CDR1 is LGHDT and CDR2 is YNNKEL (reference sequence). CDR3 length equals 16 residues. In DNA form, the CDR3 reads TGTGCCAGCAGCCAAGGAGGTAGCGGGAGGGCCGTTGAGCAGTTCTTC. Translated, it gives CASSQGGSGRAVEQFF.

This clonotype was seen a few times. This chain links TRBV12-3 or TRBV12-4 with TRBJ2-1, with 10 bases that match TRBD2. The CDR3 covers 18 residues. V shed 7 bases and J 0 bases; nucleotides not matched to a gene: 12. The CDR3 coding sequence is TGTGCCAGCACCCGTGGGACTAGCGTGACTCGCTCCTACAATGAGCAGTTCTTC. As protein: CASTRGTSVTRSYNEQFF.

The gene calls are TRBV7-6 and TRBJ2-7; a possible D gene is TRBD2 (6 bases). CDR3 length equals 14 residues. In germline, CDR1 is SGHVS, CDR2 FNYEAQ. Trimming removed 4 bases from V and 5 bases from J, with 15 bases in between. The CDR3, as DNA: TGTGCCAGCAGCTGGGGGAGGACCCGAAACGAGCAGTACTTC. Its translation: CASSWGRTRNEQYF. Full variable domain (rest looked up from reference TRBV7-6 and TRBJ2-7): GAGVSQSPRYKVTKRGQDVALRCDPISGHVSLYWYRQALGQGPEFLTYFNYEAQQDKSGLPNDRFSAERPEGSISTLTIQRTEQRDSAMYRCASSWGRTRNEQYFGPGTRLTVT.

Here the CDR3 DNA reads TGTGCCAGCAGCCCAGACAGGATCACTAACTATGGCTACACCTTC. It yields the protein CASSPDRITNYGYTF. The rearrangement uses TRBV5-6 and TRBJ1-2, with a possible D match to TRBD1 (6 bases). The CDR3 covers 15 residues. Germline CDR1 and CDR2: SGHDT and YYEEEE. Trimming shortened V by 4 bases and J by 0 bases, and 13 bases separated the two germline ends.

V is TRBV19 and J is TRBJ1-1; no definite D call. V dropped 5 bases and J dropped 11 bases, with 21 bases sitting between them. The CDR3 covers 14 residues. Germline-derived CDR1 and CDR2 are LNHDA and SQIVND (reference sequence). DNA of the CDR3: TGTGCCAGTAGTTCTCTCGGTTCGGACGGCGGCGCTTTCTTT. It is translated as CASSSLGSDGGAFF.

The V and J genes are TRBV6-1 and TRBJ1-4; TRBD1 is a possible D gene (5 bases). The CDR3 covers 11 residues. Trimming took off 4 bases at V and 12 bases at J, with 9 bases between the two ends. CDR1 is MNHNS and CDR2 is SASEGT in the germline V gene. This chain's CDR3 is CASSGTRELFF. In DNA form, the CDR3 reads TGTGCCAGCAGTGGGACAAGGGAACTGTTTTTT.